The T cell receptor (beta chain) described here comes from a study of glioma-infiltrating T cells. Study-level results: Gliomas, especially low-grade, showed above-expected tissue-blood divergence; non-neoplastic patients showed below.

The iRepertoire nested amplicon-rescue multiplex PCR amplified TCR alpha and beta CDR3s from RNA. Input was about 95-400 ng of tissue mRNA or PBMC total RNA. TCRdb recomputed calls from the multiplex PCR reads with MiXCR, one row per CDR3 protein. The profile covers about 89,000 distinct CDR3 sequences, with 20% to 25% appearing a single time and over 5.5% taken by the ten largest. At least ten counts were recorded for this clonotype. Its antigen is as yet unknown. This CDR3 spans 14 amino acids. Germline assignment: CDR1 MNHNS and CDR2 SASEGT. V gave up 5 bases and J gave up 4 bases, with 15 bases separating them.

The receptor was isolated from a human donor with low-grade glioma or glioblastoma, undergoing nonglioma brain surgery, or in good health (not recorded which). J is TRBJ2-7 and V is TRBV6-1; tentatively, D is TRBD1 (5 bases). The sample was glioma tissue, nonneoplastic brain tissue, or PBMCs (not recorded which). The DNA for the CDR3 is TGTGCCAGCAGTCGGTCAGCAGGGATGTACGAGCAGTACTTC. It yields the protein CASSRSAGMYEQYF.